Each of the 14 T cell receptor beta chains below was sequenced from the same sample in a study of CD8 T cells in Susac syndrome. After extraction with the RNeasy kit, about 0.45 to 1 ug of the RNA was reverse transcribed using random hexamers. A single record per CDR3 protein comes from TCRdb applying MiXCR to the immunoSEQ multiplex PCR reads. The table lists about 210,000 distinct CDR3 sequences, about 95% of them singletons. Material for sequencing was CD4+ T cells from PBMCs. These receptor sequences come from a human donor with multiple sclerosis.

This chain connects TRBV3-1 to TRBJ1-2, with D hard to call. CDR3 length: 13 residues. Trimming removed 4 bases from V and 8 bases from J, with 14 bases in between. Germline V gene sequence: CDR1 LGHDT, CDR2 YNNKEL (reference sequence). CDR3 in DNA: TGTGCCAGCAGCCCTGGACCGTCTAGGGGCTACACCTTC. This encodes CASSPGPSRGYTF.

The rearrangement joins TRBV20-1 to TRBJ2-7; 8 positions agree with TRBD2. Germline-derived CDR1 and CDR2 are DFQATT and SNEGSKA (reference sequence). V was clipped by 5 bases and J by 2 bases; unmatched bases: 8. The CDR3 has 14 amino acids. The CDR3 coding sequence is TGCAGTGCTCGTTTAGCGGGGATACCCTACGAGCAGTACTTC. Translation: CSARLAGIPYEQYF.

The chain employs TRBV7-9 and TRBJ1-2; D unresolved. V was trimmed by 8 bases and J by 7 bases, leaving 17 bases between them. There are 13 residues in the CDR3. Germline CDR1 SEHNR, CDR2 FQNEAQ (reference sequence). For the CDR3, the DNA is TGTGCCAGCTTCTTAGCCGGGAAGGGTGGCTACACCTTC. Translated, it gives CASFLAGKGGYTF.

This chain links TRBV6-5 with TRBJ2-6; D call uncertain. V was pared by 4 bases and J by 1 base, with 11 bases between. The CDR3 runs 16 residues. CDR1 is MNHEY and CDR2 is SVGAGI in the germline V gene. CDR3 sequence: CASSSTGPSGANVLTF. In DNA, the CDR3 is TGTGCCAGCAGTTCCACCGGGCCGTCTGGGGCCAACGTCCTGACTTTC.

The chain carries TRBV3-1 and TRBJ2-3; D is unresolved. Germline loops: CDR1 LGHDT, CDR2 YNNKEL (reference sequence). The CDR3 contains 14 residues. V lost 0 bases to trimming and J lost 0 bases, with 4 bases between them. CDR3 sequence: CASSQDASTDTQYF. In nucleotides, the CDR3 is TGTGCCAGCAGCCAAGACGCTAGCACAGATACGCAGTATTTT.

V gene TRBV3-1 combines with J gene TRBJ2-4; tentatively, D is TRBD1 (6 bases). This CDR3 has 18 residues. Germline V lookup: CDR1 LGHDT, CDR2 YNNKEL (reference sequence). V was shortened by 3 bases and J by 3 bases, with 21 bases between the two germline ends. This CDR3 reads CASSHTLEAQGSKNIQYF. DNA of the CDR3: TGTGCCAGCAGCCATACACTTGAGGCCCAGGGGAGCAAAAACATTCAGTACTTC.

The J gene is TRBJ1-1, the V gene TRBV29-1, with TRBD1 matching over 7 bases. This CDR3 has 12 residues. Germline loops: CDR1 SQVTM, CDR2 ANQGSEA. The trim removed 4 bases at V and 5 bases at J, leaving 4 bases unmatched. The CDR3 coding sequence is TGCAGCGTTGTGGTCAGGGGGACTGAAGCTTTCTTT. Its translation: CSVVVRGTEAFF. The variable domain in full, completed from reference TRBV29-1 and TRBJ1-1, reads SAVISQKPSRDICQRGTSLTIQCQVDSQVTMMFWYRQQPGQSLTLIATANQGSEATYESGFVIDKFPISRPNLTFSTLTVSNMSPEDSSIYLCSVVVRGTEAFFGQGTRLTVV.

This chain uses TRBV1 with TRBJ2-1; the table's D call, TRBD2, has no DNA check behind it. TRBV1 is noted as a pseudogene. This CDR3 has 17 residues. The chain's CDR3 is CTSSQGREGKLGNEQFF. In DNA, the CDR3 is TGCACCAGCAGCCAAGGCCGGGAGGGCAAATTAGGCAATGAGCAGTTCTTC.

This clonotype was observed once. The V call is TRBV19, the J call TRBJ2-7, with D unresolved. The CDR3 totals 11 residues. CDR1 LNHDA and CDR2 SQIVND come from the germline V gene (reference sequence). Trimming left V 10 bases short and J 0 bases short, with 7 bases between. DNA for the CDR3: TGTGCCACCAAGAGCTCCTACGAGCAGTACTTC. This encodes CATKSSYEQYF.

V is TRBV29-1 and J is TRBJ2-2, with D perhaps TRBD2 (5 bases). This CDR3 is built from 14 residues. V lost 6 bases, J lost 6 bases, and 17 bases lay in between. CDR1 SQVTM and CDR2 ANQGSEA come from the germline V gene. CDR3 in amino acids: CSVKGGGGAGELFF. CDR3 DNA sequence: TGCAGCGTGAAGGGCGGAGGTGGGGCCGGGGAGCTGTTTTTT.

V gene TRBV14 combines with J gene TRBJ2-7; D might be TRBD2 (6 bases). Trimming removed 0 bases at V and 7 bases at J, with 13 bases between. Germline V gene data show CDR1 as SGHDN and CDR2 as FVKESK. The CDR3 length is 14 residues. The CDR3 DNA follows: TGTGCCAGCAGCCAAGAGGCAGGACTAAAAGAGCAGTACTTC. Translation: CASSQEAGLKEQYF.

This chain uses TRBV29-1 with TRBJ1-2; TRBD1 might be the D (6 bases). Trimming cost V 6 bases and J 0 bases, with 11 bases left between them. Germline V gene lookup returns CDR1 SQVTM and CDR2 ANQGSEA. The CDR3 has 13 amino acids. The DNA for the CDR3 is TGCAGCGTCCGGACAGATTCTAACTATGGCTACACCTTC. This sequence encodes CSVRTDSNYGYTF.

V and J are TRBV20-1 and TRBJ1-4; a possible D gene is TRBD1 (5 bases). There are 13 residues in the CDR3. Germline CDR1 reads DFQATT; CDR2 reads SNEGSKA (reference sequence). The V and J ends lost 6 bases and 3 bases respectively, with 11 bases between them. The CDR3 protein is CSALRGANEKLFF. CDR3 sequence (DNA): TGCAGTGCACTCCGGGGCGCTAATGAAAAACTGTTTTTT.

The chain links TRBV29-1 to TRBJ2-2; 7 bases are shared with TRBD2. The CDR3 length is 15 residues. V lost 6 bases, J lost 2 bases, and 9 bases stayed unmatched. Per the germline V gene, CDR1 is SQVTM and CDR2 is ANQGSEA. CDR3 in amino acids: CSVKGAGLNTGELFF. The CDR3 DNA follows: TGCAGCGTAAAAGGAGCGGGGCTCAACACCGGGGAGCTGTTTTTT.